These 26 T cell receptor beta chains originate from one sample sequenced in a study of T cells in Graves' hyperthyroidism and ophthalmopathy. TCR beta CDR3 regions were amplified from RNA. In the first-round RT-PCR of the TCR CDR3, the HTBI primer set was used. Each CDR3 protein is one row after TCRdb ran MiXCR on the multiplex PCR reads. This sample has around 620,000 distinct CDR3 sequences; around 15% occur once, and the top ten carry less than 4.5%. Sample: blood. These receptors were taken from a woman aged 30 to 39 with Graves' hyperthyroidism.

The table lists this clonotype with many counts. This sequence joins TRBV5-1 and TRBJ1-2; D is possibly TRBD1 (6 bases). The CDR3 contains 16 residues. In germline, CDR1 is SGHRS, CDR2 YFSETQ. V shed 0 bases and J shed 2 bases, with 14 bases lying between them. CDR3 DNA: TGCGCCAGCAGCTTGGTCCCACAGGGTTCAAACTATGGCTACACCTTC. It encodes CASSLVPQGSNYGYTF.

Turning to this clonotype: A read error may be the cause here, since a much bigger clone is one base away. The chain is built from TRBV5-1 and TRBJ1-2, with a possible D match to TRBD1 (5 bases). The germline gives CDR1 SGHRS, CDR2 YFSETQ. CDR3 size: 14 residues. The DNA for the CDR3 is TGTGCCAGCAGCTTGACAGATTATAACTATGTCTACACCTTC. Protein: CASSLTDYNYVYTF.

In its sample, this clonotype was seen a few times. The chain recombines TRBV11-1 with TRBJ1-2, with no clear D. CDR1 SGHAT and CDR2 FQDESV come from the germline V gene (reference sequence). This CDR3 spans 15 amino acids. Trimming left V 0 bases short and J 12 bases short, with 20 bases between. This chain's CDR3 is CASSLARRQARLDTF. CDR3 bases: TGTGCCAGCAGCTTAGCGCGTCGGCAGGCTCGACTGGACACCTTC.

This clonotype was seen a few times. This chain uses TRBV6-2 or TRBV6-3 with TRBJ2-5; D possibly corresponds to TRBD2 (6 bases). Trimming stripped 7 bases from V and 5 bases from J, with 20 bases between. The CDR3 extends over 15 amino acids. Germline CDR1 is MNHEY and CDR2 is SVGEGT. CDR3 DNA: TGTGCCAGCACCCCATTGGGGGAGGACGTTGAGACCCAGTACTTC. Translated, it gives CASTPLGEDVETQYF.

The table lists this clonotype with a few counts. The chain is built from TRBV29-1 and TRBJ2-3, with 10 bases that match TRBD1. This CDR3 is 15 amino acids long. V lost 6 bases to trimming and J lost 6 bases; unmatched junction nucleotides: 12. Germline CDR1 SQVTM, CDR2 ANQGSEA. The CDR3 reads CSVHRTGQGVDTQYF. The DNA of the CDR3 is TGCAGCGTACACCGGACAGGACAGGGGGTCGATACGCAGTATTTT.

This chain links TRBV5-1 with TRBJ2-5, with 8 bases lining up with TRBD2. Germline V gene lookup returns CDR1 SGHRS and CDR2 YFSETQ. Trimming removed 4 bases from V and 5 bases from J; junction bases left unmatched: 7. The CDR3 sequence is 14 residues long. This CDR3 is CASSIRGRRETQYF. The DNA for the CDR3 is TGCGCCAGCAGCATTCGCGGGAGGAGGGAGACCCAGTACTTC.

Ten or more counts support this clonotype. The chain couples TRBV6-5 to TRBJ2-5; no clear D gene. Germline V CDR1 and CDR2: MNHEY, SVGAGI. CDR3 length: 11 residues. Trimming stripped 1 base from V and 6 bases from J, with 3 bases between. DNA of the CDR3: TGTGCCAGCAGTTACTTACAGACCCAGTACTTC. This codes for CASSYLQTQYF.

The sample holds many counts of this clonotype. This chain connects TRBV11-3 to TRBJ2-1, with 11 bases aligning to TRBD2. Per germline, CDR1 SGHNT and CDR2 YENEEA. The CDR3 runs to 18 residues. The V gene end was trimmed by 5 bases and the J gene end by 0 bases; junction bases not matched to a gene: 9. For the CDR3, the DNA is TGTGCCAGCAGCGCCGGGACTAGCGGATCAAGCTCCTACAATGAGCAGTTCTTC. Amino acid sequence: CASSAGTSGSSSYNEQFF.

This chain connects TRBV3-1 to TRBJ2-2, with D perhaps matching TRBD1 (6 bases). Between the trimmed V and J ends, which lost 2 bases and 4 bases, there was a span of 11 bases. The CDR3 sequence is 15 residues long. The germline CDR1 and CDR2 sequences are LGHDT and YNNKEL (reference sequence). CDR3: CASSQSFRGTGELFF. The CDR3, as DNA: TGTGCCAGCAGCCAATCTTTCAGGGGCACCGGGGAGCTGTTTTTT.

This clonotype came up many times. The chain carries TRBV27 and TRBJ1-1; D remains ambiguous. The CDR3 has 14 amino acids. Trimming pared 3 bases from V and 1 base from J, leaving 9 bases between. The germline gives CDR1 MNHEY, CDR2 SMNVEV (reference sequence). The CDR3 DNA sequence: TGTGCCAGCAGTTTTTGGGGATCGAACACTGAAGCTTTCTTT. Encoded protein: CASSFWGSNTEAFF.

This clonotype was seen many times. The V call is TRBV7-9, the J call TRBJ2-7, with a weak D call TRBD2 (5 bases). With 5 bases removed from V and 6 bases from J, the gap between germline ends came to 14 bases. CDR1 is SEHNR, CDR2 FQNEAQ, per germline (reference sequence). This CDR3 is built from 13 residues. For the CDR3, the DNA is TGTGCCAGCAGCCTACCGCTAGCCCGCGAGCAGTACTTC. It translates to CASSLPLAREQYF.

The table lists this clonotype with many counts. The chain has TRBV2 and TRBJ1-2; the D is unclear. The CDR3 is made up of 15 amino acids. Germline V gives CDR1 SNHLY, CDR2 FYNNEI. V was shortened by 4 bases and J by 0 bases, with 12 bases between the two germline ends. This chain's CDR3 is CASSATNSPNYGYTF. The CDR3 DNA sequence: TGTGCCAGCAGTGCCACTAACAGTCCTAACTATGGCTACACCTTC.

This clonotype was observed many times. This chain joins TRBV28 and TRBJ1-6, with 8 bases that match TRBD1. The V segment lost 7 bases and the J segment 7 bases; nucleotides outside the gene matches: 3. Germline loops: CDR1 MDHEN, CDR2 SYDVKM. The length of the CDR3 is 13 residues. The CDR3 loop is CASTRGLNSPLHF. The CDR3 region has the DNA TGTGCCAGCACCAGGGGGCTGAATTCACCCCTCCACTTT.

The chain is built from TRBV24-1 and TRBJ2-7; maybe TRBD1 (6 bases). This CDR3 has 15 amino acids. With 4 bases removed from V and 0 bases from J, the gap between germline ends came to 12 bases. Germline V lookup: CDR1 KGHDR, CDR2 SFDVKD. The CDR3 nucleotides read TGTGCCACCAGTGACCGTCGGGACAACTCCTACGAGCAGTACTTC. Its translation is CATSDRRDNSYEQYF.

This clonotype was detected only a few times. The gene calls are TRBV19 and TRBJ1-1; 7 nucleotides line up with TRBD1. CDR1 LNHDA and CDR2 SQIVND come from the germline V gene (reference sequence). The V segment lost 4 bases and the J segment 3 bases; nucleotides outside the gene matches: 8. The length of the CDR3 is 15 residues. In nucleotides, the CDR3 is TGTGCCAGTAGTACTGACGGGACAGCGGACACTGAAGCTTTCTTT. Amino acids: CASSTDGTADTEAFF.

Many counts were recorded for this clonotype. This chain connects TRBV6-2 or TRBV6-3 to TRBJ2-7; D tentatively reads TRBD1 or TRBD2 (5 bases each). The V end lost 4 bases, the J end lost 0 bases, and 16 bases lay between the germline ends. The CDR3 runs 16 residues. CDR1 and CDR2 (germline): MNHEY, SVGEGT. CDR3 amino acids: CASSSHRWGSSYEQYF. The CDR3 region has the DNA TGTGCCAGCAGTTCTCACAGATGGGGGAGCTCCTACGAGCAGTACTTC.

The chain combines TRBV9 with TRBJ2-2; TRBD2 aligns across 12 bases. CDR3 length: 16 residues. V lost 3 bases, J lost 4 bases, and 4 bases stayed unmatched. The germline V gene has CDR1 SGDLS and CDR2 YYNGEE. The CDR3 DNA is TGTGCCAGCAGCGCCTCTAGCGGGAGGGCCACCGGGGAGCTGTTTTTT. Its protein product is CASSASSGRATGELFF.

The chain carries TRBV30 and TRBJ2-4; 7 bases are shared with TRBD1. Losses at the gene ends were 6 bases for V and 6 bases for J; bases not matched to a gene: 8. Germline V gene lookup returns CDR1 GTSNPN and CDR2 SVGIG (reference sequence). The CDR3 is 13 residues long. As DNA, the CDR3 is TGTGCCTGTAGACAGGGTGTGAGAAACATTCAGTACTTC. Protein product: CACRQGVRNIQYF.

This clonotype was seen ten or more times. The chain is built from TRBV7-3 and TRBJ2-7, with 13 bases fitting TRBD2. CDR1 and CDR2 from the germline V gene are SGHTA and FQGTGA. The CDR3 is 15 amino acids. V dropped 2 bases and J dropped 4; count of bases not matched to a gene: 2. The CDR3 sequence: CASSLGTSGVYEQYF. CDR3 nucleotides: TGTGCCAGCAGCTTAGGGACTAGCGGGGTGTACGAGCAGTACTTC. Filled out from reference TRBV7-3 and TRBJ2-7, the complete variable domain reads GAGVSQTPSNKVTEKGKYVELRCDPISGHTALYWYRQSLGQGPEFLIYFQGTGAADDSGLPNDRFFAVRPEGSVSTLKIQRTERGDSAVYLCASSLGTSGVYEQYFGPGTRLTVT.

This clonotype was seen at least ten times. Here the CDR3 reads CASRGDRGLSYEQYF. In DNA, the CDR3 is TGTGCCAGCAGAGGCGACAGGGGGCTCAGCTACGAGCAGTACTTC. The gene calls are TRBV6-1 and TRBJ2-7; 10 bases fit TRBD1. Germline V lookup: CDR1 MNHNS, CDR2 SASEGT. The CDR3 is 15 amino acids. The V segment lost 6 bases and the J segment 3 bases; nucleotides outside the gene matches: 8.

V is TRBV29-1 and J is TRBJ1-1; D is possibly TRBD1 (5 bases). CDR1 is SQVTM, CDR2 ANQGSEA, per germline. The CDR3 length is 13 residues. Trimming took off 3 bases at V and 4 bases at J, with 12 bases between the two ends. The CDR3 DNA follows: TGCAGCGTTGATCAGGGAGCGAGCACTGAAGCTTTCTTT. Protein sequence: CSVDQGASTEAFF.

The chain couples TRBV9 to TRBJ2-1; D gene ambiguous. Germline values: CDR1 SGDLS, CDR2 YYNGEE. Trimming left V 3 bases short and J 15 bases short, with 16 bases between. The CDR3 loop spans 12 amino acids. The CDR3 nucleotides are TGTGCCAGCAGCGGAGATGACCGGGTGCGGTTCTTC. It is translated as CASSGDDRVRFF.

The CDR3 spells CASRQGQELISYTF. CDR3 nucleotides: TGTGCCAGCAGGCAGGGACAAGAGTTAATTAGCTACACCTTC. The chain joins TRBV7-2 to TRBJ1-2; tentative D call: TRBD1 (6 bases). Looked up from germline, CDR1 is SGHTA and CDR2 is FQGNSA. V lost 6 bases and J 9 bases, leaving 20 bases between the germline ends. The CDR3 is 14 residues long. Combining the CDR3 with reference TRBV7-2 and TRBJ1-2 gives the whole variable domain GAGVSQSPSNKVTEKGKDVELRCDPISGHTALYWYRQSLGQGLEFLIYFQGNSAPDKSGLPSDRFSAERTGGSVSTLTIQRTQQEDSAVYLCASRQGQELISYTFGSGTRLTVV.

This clonotype appeared many times. V gene TRBV5-1 combines with J gene TRBJ1-1, with D unresolved. Trimming removed 4 bases at V and 7 bases at J, with 11 bases between. Germline V CDR1 and CDR2: SGHRS, YFSETQ. The CDR3 has 12 residues. The CDR3 DNA reads as TGCGCCAGCAGCCAGCCAACAAGTGAAGCTTTCTTT. It specifies CASSQPTSEAFF.

The rearrangement joins TRBV4-1 to TRBJ1-2; no firm D call. This CDR3 is 14 amino acids long. V was pared by 4 bases and J by 4 bases, with 13 bases between. Germline V CDR1 and CDR2: MGHRA, YSYEKL. For the CDR3, the DNA is TGCGCCAGCAGCCCCGATCAGACCCTCTATGGCTACACCTTC. Protein: CASSPDQTLYGYTF.

This clonotype was observed at least ten times. The J gene is TRBJ2-1, the V gene TRBV3-1, with 12 bases matching TRBD2. CDR1 is LGHDT and CDR2 is YNNKEL in the germline V gene (reference sequence). V gave up 4 bases and J gave up 13 bases; unmatched junction bases: 2. The CDR3 consists of 12 residues. The CDR3 loop is CASSRLAGVQFF. CDR3 DNA sequence: TGTGCCAGCAGCCGACTAGCGGGAGTACAGTTCTTC.